This T cell receptor beta chain was identified in a study of T cell responses to AZD1222 COVID-19 vaccine. Findings of the study overall: Reports say nearly half of spike-specific TCRs go after unmutated variant regions. Among AZD1222 vaccinees, only 6 or 7 were seropositive at baseline.

The CDR3 is made up of 12 amino acids. Trimming cost V 5 bases and J 4 bases, with 9 bases left between them. Germline V gene data show CDR1 as SQVTM and CDR2 as ANQGSEA. Note on this clone: The antigen is undetermined.

Profiling relied on immunoSEQ multiplex PCR, and the TCRdb table lists in-frame clones only, not all of them. The sample includes 95,000 to 150,000 clones, 93% of them seen just once. Sequenced material: peripheral blood, taken 28 days after the second AZD1222 dose. The chain has TRBV29-1 and TRBJ2-1; D gene unclear. The origin of this receptor is an adult who received the AZD1222 COVID-19 vaccine. CDR3 bases: TGCAGCGTTTTCTGGGGATACAATGAGCAGTTCTTC. Translated: CSVFWGYNEQFF.